Described below is a single T cell receptor (beta chain) sequence and its context. What it binds is not known. Germline and junction disagree at one end, which may indicate a read error. PCR was performed using 60 Vbeta and 13 Jbeta primers. Profiled with immunoSEQ multiplex PCR; TCRdb holds only in-frame clones, not every one. The sample holds around 190,000 clones; 60% to 80% are singletons and the top ten take approximately 2.5%. The data derive from a study of cytomegalovirus exposure and HLA in healthy donors. General observations from the study: Researchers catalogued 150 or so TCR beta chains as cytomegalovirus-associated. Segments of the TCR beta V type were, in most cases, productive about 87% or about 30% of the time in an earlier analysis.

The CDR3 is 13 amino acids. Germline CDR1 is SNHLY and CDR2 is FYNNEI. The TCR comes from a man aged 55 to 70 in good health and CMV-seronegative. Input material: PBMCs. This chain connects TRBV2 to TRBJ1-2; weak D call: TRBD1 (5 bases). DNA for the CDR3: TGTGCCAGCATTGAGGGGCAGATCTATGGCTACCCCTTC. Translation gives CASIEGQIYGYPF.